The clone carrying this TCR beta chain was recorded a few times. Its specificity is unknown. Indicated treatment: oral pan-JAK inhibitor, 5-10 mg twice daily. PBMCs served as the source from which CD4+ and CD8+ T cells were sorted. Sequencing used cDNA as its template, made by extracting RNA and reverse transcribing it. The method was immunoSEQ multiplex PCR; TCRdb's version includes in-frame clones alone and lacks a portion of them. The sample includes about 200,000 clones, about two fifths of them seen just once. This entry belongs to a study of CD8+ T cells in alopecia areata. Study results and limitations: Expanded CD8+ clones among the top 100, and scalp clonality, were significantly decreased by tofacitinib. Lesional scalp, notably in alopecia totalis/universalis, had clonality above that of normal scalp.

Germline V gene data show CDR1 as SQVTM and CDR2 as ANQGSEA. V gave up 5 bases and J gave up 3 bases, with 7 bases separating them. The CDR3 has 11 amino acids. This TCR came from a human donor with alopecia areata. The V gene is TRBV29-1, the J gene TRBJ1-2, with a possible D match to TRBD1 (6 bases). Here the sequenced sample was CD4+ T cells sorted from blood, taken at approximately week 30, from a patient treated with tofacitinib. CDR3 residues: CSVNRDYGYTF. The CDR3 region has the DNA TGCAGCGTTAACAGGGACTATGGCTACACCTTC.